These 17 T cell receptor beta chains originate from one sample sequenced in a study of control samples from healthy donors and cancer patients. Libraries were prepared by immunoSEQ multiplex PCR; TCRdb keeps only in-frame clonotypes and omits some of them. The sample carries about 140,000 clones, 80% to 90% recorded once. The material sequenced was blood. These receptors were collected from a young man in good health.

The chain joins TRBV18 to TRBJ2-2; 13 nucleotides agree with TRBD2. V trimming: 3 bases; J trimming: 1 base; junction bases outside the gene matches: 5. The CDR3 has 18 residues. Germline CDR1 is KGHSH and CDR2 is LQKENI. The CDR3 reads CASSPGTSGAGNTGELFF. The CDR3 DNA reads TGTGCCAGCTCACCGGGGACTAGCGGGGCCGGGAACACCGGGGAGCTGTTTTTT.

This clone was observed once. The V gene is TRBV28, the J gene TRBJ1-6; no firm D call. CDR3 length: 15 residues. CDR1 and CDR2 (germline): MDHEN, SYDVKM. Deletions cut 3 bases from V and 6 bases from J, with 12 bases between. The CDR3, as DNA: TGTGCCAGCAGTTTTGAACACCTTCTTAATTCACCCCTCCACTTT. Translating it yields CASSFEHLLNSPLHF.

V usage is TRBV29-1 and J usage is TRBJ1-4; D gene unclear. There are 15 residues in the CDR3. V lost 7 bases to trimming and J lost 0 bases, with 15 bases between them. Per the germline V gene, CDR1 is SQVTM and CDR2 is ANQGSEA. The CDR3 bases are TGCAGCGGAGGTGATAGGCATGCAACTAATGAAAAACTGTTTTTT. Protein sequence: CSGGDRHATNEKLFF.

The chain carries TRBV4-3 and TRBJ2-7; D not resolved. Germline V gives CDR1 LGHNA, CDR2 YSLEER. V was shortened by 0 bases and J by 3 bases, with 6 bases between the two germline ends. The CDR3 totals 13 residues. In nucleotides, the CDR3 is TGCGCCAGCAGCCAAGAGGGCGGCTACGAGCAGTACTTC. The encoded protein is CASSQEGGYEQYF.

This clone was recorded once. The V call is TRBV6-5, the J call TRBJ2-3, with TRBD2 identical over 8 bases. CDR1 is MNHEY, CDR2 SVGAGI, per germline. This CDR3 comprises 15 residues. After removal of 8 bases from V and 5 bases from J, the junction contained 12 bases not matched to a gene. The CDR3 reads CASEAAAGAGDTQYF. CDR3 bases: TGTGCCAGCGAGGCCGCAGCGGGGGCGGGAGATACGCAGTATTTT.

V usage is TRBV7-2 and J usage is TRBJ2-7, with D perhaps TRBD1 (6 bases). Trimming took off 3 bases at V and 6 bases at J, with 15 bases between the two ends. Germline CDR1 reads SGHTA; CDR2 reads FQGNSA. This CDR3 spans 14 amino acids. The CDR3 spells CASSLTGQIGEQYF. CDR3 coding DNA: TGTGCCAGCAGCTTGACAGGTCAAATAGGCGAGCAGTACTTC.

The chain couples TRBV6-6 to TRBJ1-1; 7 bases map to TRBD1. V dropped 5 bases and J dropped 2; count of bases not matched to a gene: 11. This CDR3 contains 16 residues. Germline V CDR1 and CDR2: MNHNY, SVGAGI (reference sequence). CDR3 in amino acids: CASSGFGQVKNTEAFF. CDR3 nucleotide sequence: TGTGCCAGCAGTGGATTCGGACAGGTAAAAAACACTGAAGCTTTCTTT.

The chain is built from TRBV11-2 and TRBJ2-7; no definite D call. V dropped 4 bases and J dropped 7 bases, with 17 bases sitting between them. The CDR3 consists of 14 residues. Germline V gives CDR1 SGHAT, CDR2 FQNNGV. CDR3 residues: CASSSGSYLPEQYF. The CDR3 DNA reads as TGTGCCAGCAGCTCTGGCTCCTATCTACCTGAGCAGTACTTC. The whole variable domain, remainder taken from reference TRBV11-2 and TRBJ2-7, is EAGVAQSPRYKIIEKRQSVAFWCNPISGHATLYWYQQILGQGPKLLIQFQNNGVVDDSQLPKDRFSAERLKGVDSTLKIQPAKLEDSAVYLCASSSGSYLPEQYFGPGTRLTVT.

This clone was detected a few times. V and J are TRBV6-5 and TRBJ1-3; no clear D gene. V dropped 10 bases and J dropped 1 base, with 5 bases sitting between them. CDR1 and CDR2 from the germline V gene are MNHEY and SVGAGI. The CDR3 runs to 11 residues. The CDR3 DNA reads as TGTGCCACCCTGTCTGGAAACACCATATATTTT. It specifies CATLSGNTIYF.

The rearrangement uses TRBV18 and TRBJ1-1; D not resolved. Germline CDR1 and CDR2: KGHSH and LQKENI. The CDR3 has 14 residues. Trimming removed 3 bases from V and 3 bases from J, with 11 bases in between. The CDR3 DNA reads TGTGCCAGCTCACCGGCGGGAGCCCACACTGAAGCTTTCTTT. Translated, it gives CASSPAGAHTEAFF.

This chain links TRBV7-9 with TRBJ1-6; D possibly corresponds to TRBD1 (5 bases). The CDR3 covers 13 residues. The V end was cut by 6 bases, the J end by 7 bases, with 10 bases between. Germline CDR1 and CDR2: SEHNR and FQNEAQ (reference sequence). CDR3 protein: CASSSGTNSPLHF. For the CDR3, the DNA is TGTGCCAGCAGTTCAGGGACCAATTCACCCCTCCACTTT.

The chain has TRBV7-9 and TRBJ1-4; D remains ambiguous. Germline values: CDR1 SEHNR, CDR2 FQNEAQ (reference sequence). CDR3 length equals 15 residues. The V and J ends lost 5 bases and 0 bases respectively, with 10 bases between them. Here the CDR3 DNA reads TGTGCCAGCAGCCACCAAGAAGCAACTAATGAAAAACTGTTTTTT. Protein sequence: CASSHQEATNEKLFF.

The rearrangement joins TRBV24-1 to TRBJ2-2, with 7 bases fitting TRBD1. Germline V gene data show CDR1 as KGHDR and CDR2 as SFDVKD. Germline trimming cut 9 bases from V and 1 base from J; bases unmatched to any gene: 4. CDR3 length equals 14 residues. The CDR3 protein is CATRGQVNTGELFF. The CDR3 bases are TGTGCCACCCGCGGACAGGTGAACACCGGGGAGCTGTTTTTT.

CDR3 residues: CASSPGPNTEAFF. The CDR3 coding sequence is TGTGCCAGCAGCCCCGGCCCGAACACTGAAGCTTTCTTT. This sequence joins TRBV5-8 and TRBJ1-1; no reliable D call. Germline lookup yields CDR1 SGHTS and CDR2 YDEGEE. V was cut by 4 bases and J by 1 base, with 8 bases left in between. This CDR3 is built from 13 residues.

The rearrangement links TRBV30 to TRBJ2-7, with a weak D call TRBD2 (5 bases). V shed 3 bases and J shed 7 bases, with 16 bases lying between them. CDR1 is GTSNPN, CDR2 SVGIG, per germline (reference sequence). The CDR3 totals 13 residues. The CDR3 loop is CAWRSATRREQYF. DNA for the CDR3: TGTGCCTGGAGATCGGCAACGCGGAGGGAGCAGTACTTC.

This clone was counted between two and nine times. This sequence joins TRBV7-9 and TRBJ1-1; unclear D gene. V lost 6 bases, J lost 4 bases, and 12 bases lay in between. The CDR3 length is 13 residues. Per germline, CDR1 SEHNR and CDR2 FQNEAQ (reference sequence). CDR3 residues: CASRSPGGTEAFF. As DNA, the CDR3 is TGTGCCAGCAGGTCCCCCGGCGGCACTGAAGCTTTCTTT.

This clone was seen once. The chain links TRBV18 to TRBJ2-7; D is perhaps TRBD1 (5 bases). The CDR3 runs 13 residues. Trimming removed 6 bases from V and 3 bases from J, with 12 bases in between. The V gene's germline CDR1 is KGHSH and CDR2 LQKENI. The CDR3 region has the DNA TGTGCCAGCTCCCTAGGACAAAACTACGAGCAGTACTTC. Translating gives CASSLGQNYEQYF.